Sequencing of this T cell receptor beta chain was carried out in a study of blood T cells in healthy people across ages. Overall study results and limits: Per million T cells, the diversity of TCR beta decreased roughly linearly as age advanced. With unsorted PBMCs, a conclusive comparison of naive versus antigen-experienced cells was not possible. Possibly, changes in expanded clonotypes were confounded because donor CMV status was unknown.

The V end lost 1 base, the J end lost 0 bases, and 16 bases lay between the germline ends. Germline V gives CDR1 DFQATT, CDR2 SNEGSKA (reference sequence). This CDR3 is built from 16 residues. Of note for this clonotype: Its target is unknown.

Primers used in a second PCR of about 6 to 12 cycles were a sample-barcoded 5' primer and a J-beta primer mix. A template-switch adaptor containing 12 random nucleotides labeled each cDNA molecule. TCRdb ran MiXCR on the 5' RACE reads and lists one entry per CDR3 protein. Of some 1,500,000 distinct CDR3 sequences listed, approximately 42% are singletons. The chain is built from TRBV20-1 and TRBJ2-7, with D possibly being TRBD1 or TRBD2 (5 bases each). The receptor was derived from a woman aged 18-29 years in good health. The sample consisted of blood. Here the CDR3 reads CSARGVPGRSSYEQYF. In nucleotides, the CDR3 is TGCAGTGCTAGAGGGGTTCCGGGACGCAGCTCCTACGAGCAGTACTTC.